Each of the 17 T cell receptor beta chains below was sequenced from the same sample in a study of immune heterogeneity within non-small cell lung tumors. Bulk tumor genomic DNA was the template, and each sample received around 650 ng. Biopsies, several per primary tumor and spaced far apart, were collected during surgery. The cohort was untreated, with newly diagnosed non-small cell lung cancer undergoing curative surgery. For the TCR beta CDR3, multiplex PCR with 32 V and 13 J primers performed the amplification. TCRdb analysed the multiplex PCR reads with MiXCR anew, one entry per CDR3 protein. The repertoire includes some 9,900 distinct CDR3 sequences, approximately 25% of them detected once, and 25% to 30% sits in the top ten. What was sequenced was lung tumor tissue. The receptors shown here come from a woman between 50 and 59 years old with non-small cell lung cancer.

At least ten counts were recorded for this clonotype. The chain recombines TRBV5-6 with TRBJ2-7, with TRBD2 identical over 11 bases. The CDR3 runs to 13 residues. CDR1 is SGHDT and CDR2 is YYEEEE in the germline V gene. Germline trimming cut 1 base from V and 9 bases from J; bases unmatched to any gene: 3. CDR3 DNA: TGTGCCAGCAGCTTGATGCTAGCGGGAGGGCAGTACTTC. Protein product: CASSLMLAGGQYF. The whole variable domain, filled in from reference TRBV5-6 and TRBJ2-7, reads DAGVTQSPTHLIKTRGQQVTLRCSPKSGHDTVSWYQQALGQGPQFIFQYYEEEERQRGNFPDRFSGHQFPNYSSELNVNALLLGDSALYLCASSLMLAGGQYFGPGTRLTVT.

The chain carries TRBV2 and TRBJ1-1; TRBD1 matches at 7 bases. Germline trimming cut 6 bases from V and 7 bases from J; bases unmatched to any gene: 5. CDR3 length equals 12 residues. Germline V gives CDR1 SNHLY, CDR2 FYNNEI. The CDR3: CASSGDRHEAFF. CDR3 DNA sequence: TGTGCCAGCAGCGGGGACAGACATGAAGCTTTCTTT.

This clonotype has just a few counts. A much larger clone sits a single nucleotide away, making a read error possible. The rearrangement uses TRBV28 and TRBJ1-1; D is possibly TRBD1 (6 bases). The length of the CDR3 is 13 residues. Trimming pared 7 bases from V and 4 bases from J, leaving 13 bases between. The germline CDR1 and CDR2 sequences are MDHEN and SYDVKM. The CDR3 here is CASMGGHITEAFF. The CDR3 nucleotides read TGTGCCAGCATGGGGGGACATATCACTGAAGCTTTCTTT.

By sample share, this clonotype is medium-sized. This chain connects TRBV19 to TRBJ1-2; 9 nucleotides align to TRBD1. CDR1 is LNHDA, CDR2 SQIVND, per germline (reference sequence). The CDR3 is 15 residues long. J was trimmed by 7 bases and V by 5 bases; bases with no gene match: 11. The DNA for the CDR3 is TGTGCCAGTAGTGGGGGGACAGGGAGCGCCCTTGGCTACACCTTC. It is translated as CASSGGTGSALGYTF.

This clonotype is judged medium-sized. CDR3 DNA: TGTGCCACCAGTGATGCCGGGACAGGGAGTGACTACACCTTC. Protein sequence: CATSDAGTGSDYTF. The gene calls are TRBV24-1 and TRBJ1-2, with 9 bases identical to TRBD1. CDR1 and CDR2 from the germline V gene are KGHDR and SFDVKD. V lost 3 bases to trimming and J lost 10 bases; unmatched junction nucleotides: 8. This CDR3 region has 14 residues.

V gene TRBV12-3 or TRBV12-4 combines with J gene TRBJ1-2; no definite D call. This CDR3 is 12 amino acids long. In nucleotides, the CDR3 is TGTGTCAGTACCTCCGATGGAGGAGGCTACACCTTC. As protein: CVSTSDGGGYTF.

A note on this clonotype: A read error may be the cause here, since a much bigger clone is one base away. The CDR3 nucleotides read TGTGCCAGCAGCCGGACGACCGGGACATGGGGGCTTAACTATGGCTACACCTTC. Residues: CASSRTTGTWGLNYGYTF. The chain joins TRBV7-8 to TRBJ1-2; D perhaps matches TRBD1 (6 bases). The germline CDR1 and CDR2 sequences are SGHVS and FQNEAQ. V was pared by 5 bases and J by 1 base, with 23 bases between. The CDR3 has 18 amino acids.

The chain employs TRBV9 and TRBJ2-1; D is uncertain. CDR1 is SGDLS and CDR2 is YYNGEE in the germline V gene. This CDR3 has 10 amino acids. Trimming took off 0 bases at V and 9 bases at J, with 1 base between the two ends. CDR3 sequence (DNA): TGTGCCAGCAGCGTAGGTGAGCAGTTCTTC. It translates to CASSVGEQFF.

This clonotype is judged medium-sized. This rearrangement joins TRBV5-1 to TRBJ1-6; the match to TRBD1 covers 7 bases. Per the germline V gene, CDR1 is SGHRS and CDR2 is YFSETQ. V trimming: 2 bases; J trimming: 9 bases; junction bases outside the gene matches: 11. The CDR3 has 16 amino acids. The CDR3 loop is CASSFTTGSISSPLHF. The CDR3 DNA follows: TGCGCCAGCAGCTTTACGACAGGGTCTATATCTTCACCCCTCCACTTT. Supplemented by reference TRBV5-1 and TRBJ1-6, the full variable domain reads KAGVTQTPRYLIKTRGQQVTLSCSPISGHRSVSWYQQTPGQGLQFLFEYFSETQRNKGNFPGRFSGRQFSNSRSEMNVSTLELGDSALYLCASSFTTGSISSPLHFGNGTRLTVT.

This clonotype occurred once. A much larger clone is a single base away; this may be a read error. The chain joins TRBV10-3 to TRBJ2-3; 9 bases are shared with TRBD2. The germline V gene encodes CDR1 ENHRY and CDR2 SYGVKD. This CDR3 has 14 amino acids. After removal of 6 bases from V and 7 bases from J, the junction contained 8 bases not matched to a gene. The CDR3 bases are TGTGCCATCAGCTCTAGCGGGGAGACATATACGCAGTATTTT. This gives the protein CAISSSGETYTQYF.

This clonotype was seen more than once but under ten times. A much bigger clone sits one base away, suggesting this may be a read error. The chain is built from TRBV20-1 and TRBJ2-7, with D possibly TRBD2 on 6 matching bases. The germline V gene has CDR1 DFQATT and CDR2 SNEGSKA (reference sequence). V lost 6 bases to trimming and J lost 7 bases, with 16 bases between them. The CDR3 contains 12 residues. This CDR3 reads CSAFTGTPEQYF. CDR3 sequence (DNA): TGCAGTGCCTTCACCGGGACTCCAGAGCAGTACTTC.

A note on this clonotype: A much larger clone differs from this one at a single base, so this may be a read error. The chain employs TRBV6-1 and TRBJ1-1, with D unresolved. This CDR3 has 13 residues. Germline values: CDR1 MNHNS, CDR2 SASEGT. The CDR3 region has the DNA TGTGCCAGCGGGAGTAGGGTTGACACTAAAGCTTTCTTT. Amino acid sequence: CASGSRVDTKAFF.

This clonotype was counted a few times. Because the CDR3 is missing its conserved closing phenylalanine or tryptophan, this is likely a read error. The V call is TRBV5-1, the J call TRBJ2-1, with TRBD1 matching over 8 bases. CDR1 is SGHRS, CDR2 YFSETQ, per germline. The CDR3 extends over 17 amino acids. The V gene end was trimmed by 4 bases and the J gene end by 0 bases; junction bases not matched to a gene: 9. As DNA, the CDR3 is TGCGCCAGCAGCGAACTAAGACAGGGGAGCTCCTACAATGAGCAGTTCTTA. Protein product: CASSELRQGSSYNEQFL.

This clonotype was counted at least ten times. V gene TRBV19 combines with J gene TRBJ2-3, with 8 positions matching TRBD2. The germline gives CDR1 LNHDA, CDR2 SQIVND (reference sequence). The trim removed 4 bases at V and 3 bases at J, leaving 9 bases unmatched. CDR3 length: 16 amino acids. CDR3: CASSKFGAGGTDTQYF. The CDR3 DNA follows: TGTGCCAGTAGTAAGTTTGGCGCGGGAGGTACAGATACGCAGTATTTT.

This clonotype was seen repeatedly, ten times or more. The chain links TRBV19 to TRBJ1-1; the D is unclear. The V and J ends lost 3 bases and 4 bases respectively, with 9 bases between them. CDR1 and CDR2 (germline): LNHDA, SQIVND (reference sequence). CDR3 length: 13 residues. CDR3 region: CASSMTLATEAFF. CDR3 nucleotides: TGTGCCAGTAGTATGACCCTGGCCACTGAAGCTTTCTTT.

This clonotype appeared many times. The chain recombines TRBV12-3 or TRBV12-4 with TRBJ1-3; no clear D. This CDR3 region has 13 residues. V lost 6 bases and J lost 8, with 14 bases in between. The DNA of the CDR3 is TGTGCCAGCAGGACCTTAGGGCGGTACACCATATATTTT. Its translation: CASRTLGRYTIYF.

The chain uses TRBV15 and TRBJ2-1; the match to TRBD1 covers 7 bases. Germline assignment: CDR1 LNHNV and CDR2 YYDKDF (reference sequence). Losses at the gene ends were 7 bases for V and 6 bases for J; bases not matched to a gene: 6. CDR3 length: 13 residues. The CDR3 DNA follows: TGTGCCACCAACAGGGGCGAGGTCAATGAGCAGTTCTTC. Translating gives CATNRGEVNEQFF.